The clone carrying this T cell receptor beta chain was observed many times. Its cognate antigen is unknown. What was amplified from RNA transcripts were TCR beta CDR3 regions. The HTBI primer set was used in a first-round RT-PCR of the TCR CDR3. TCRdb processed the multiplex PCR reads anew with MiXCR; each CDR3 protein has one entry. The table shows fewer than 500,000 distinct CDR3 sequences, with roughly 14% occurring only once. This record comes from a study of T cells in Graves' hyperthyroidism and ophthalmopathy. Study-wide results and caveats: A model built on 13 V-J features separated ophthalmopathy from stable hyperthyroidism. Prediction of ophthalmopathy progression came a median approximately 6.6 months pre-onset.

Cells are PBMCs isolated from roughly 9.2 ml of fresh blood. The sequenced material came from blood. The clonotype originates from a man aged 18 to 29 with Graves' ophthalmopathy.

The CDR3 nucleotides are TGTGCCAGCAGCTTAGTTCTGGCGAGCCCCGGGGTTACGCAGTATTTT. Amino acid sequence: CASSLVLASPGVTQYF. The chain recombines TRBV7-9 with TRBJ2-3; the D gene is possibly TRBD2 (5 bases). Trimming took off 1 base at V and 8 bases at J, with 19 bases between the two ends. This CDR3 is built from 16 residues. The germline CDR1 and CDR2 sequences are SEHNR and FQNEAQ (reference sequence).